A single sample gave rise to the 30 T cell receptor beta chains below, sequenced in a study of cytomegalovirus exposure and HLA in healthy donors. The PCR employed 60 Vbeta primers together with 13 Jbeta primers. This table comes from immunoSEQ multiplex PCR, and its TCRdb copy is limited to in-frame clones, with some not included. The sample includes fewer than 200,000 clones, roughly 77% of them seen just once. Sequences were obtained from PBMCs. These receptors all come from a middle-aged woman in good health and CMV-seropositive.

This chain uses TRBV7-2 with TRBJ2-5; no firm D call. Germline CDR1 and CDR2: SGHTA and FQGNSA. V lost 5 bases to trimming and J lost 0 bases, with 10 bases between them. CDR3 length equals 14 residues. CDR3 residues: CASSLGRNQETQYF. CDR3 DNA: TGTGCCAGCAGCCTAGGCAGGAACCAAGAGACCCAGTACTTC.

V usage is TRBV11-2 and J usage is TRBJ2-1; 7 bases line up with TRBD1. The length of the CDR3 is 15 residues. V shed 1 base and J 10 bases; nucleotides not matched to a gene: 10. Germline CDR1 reads SGHAT; CDR2 reads FQNNGV. The CDR3 reads CASSLGQGVGGEQFF. The CDR3 nucleotides are TGTGCCAGCAGCTTAGGTCAGGGGGTAGGGGGAGAGCAGTTCTTC.

This chain links TRBV2 with TRBJ1-5; 8 positions agree with TRBD1. Germline CDR1 reads SNHLY; CDR2 reads FYNNEI. Germline trimming cut 2 bases from V and 2 bases from J; bases unmatched to any gene: 2. The CDR3 contains 15 residues. The chain's CDR3 is CASSEQGARNQPQHF. In DNA, the CDR3 is TGTGCCAGCAGTGAACAGGGGGCTCGCAATCAGCCCCAGCATTTT.

The J gene is TRBJ2-6, the V gene TRBV5-4; D may be TRBD1 (6 bases). Germline V gene data show CDR1 as SGHNT and CDR2 as YYREEE (reference sequence). Trimming left V 5 bases short and J 1 base short, with 10 bases between. This CDR3 is 15 amino acids long. For the CDR3, the DNA is TGTGCCAGCAGTCCGAGGGGGTCTGGGGCCAACGTCCTGACTTTC. Translation: CASSPRGSGANVLTF.

The chain links TRBV10-3 to TRBJ2-7; maybe TRBD1 (5 bases). The germline V and J ends were trimmed by 3 bases and 6 bases, with 12 bases remaining between them. Per the germline V gene, CDR1 is ENHRY and CDR2 is SYGVKD. There are 13 residues in the CDR3. The CDR3 region is CAISDSRVSEQYF. The CDR3 region has the DNA TGTGCCATCAGTGACAGCAGGGTAAGCGAGCAGTACTTC.

The chain links TRBV6-1 to TRBJ1-1, with 8 bases matching TRBD1. From germline, CDR1 is MNHNS and CDR2 SASEGT. The CDR3 extends over 14 amino acids. J gave up 4 bases and V 10 bases, and 11 bases lay outside the gene matches. The CDR3 here is CAIRTGRVSTEAFF. The CDR3 coding sequence is TGTGCCATACGGACAGGGCGGGTCAGCACTGAAGCTTTCTTT.

V and J are TRBV5-6 and TRBJ2-3; no clear D gene. V lost 1 base and J lost 2, with 8 bases in between. CDR1 is SGHDT, CDR2 YYEEEE, per germline. The CDR3 is 14 residues long. As DNA, the CDR3 is TGTGCCAGCAGCTTGTCGACATCCACAGATACGCAGTATTTT. Protein: CASSLSTSTDTQYF.

J is TRBJ2-1 and V is TRBV5-8, with D possibly matching TRBD1 (6 bases). In germline, CDR1 is SGHTS, CDR2 YDEGEE. The CDR3 spans 14 residues. Trimming removed 0 bases from V and 7 bases from J, with 11 bases in between. CDR3 sequence (DNA): TGTGCCAGCAGCTTGGGGCAGGGGCAGAATGAGCAGTTCTTC. Translation: CASSLGQGQNEQFF.

This clone was seen a single time. This chain links TRBV6-1 with TRBJ1-1; the match to TRBD1 covers 8 bases. The V gene's germline CDR1 is MNHNS and CDR2 SASEGT. Trimming at V came to 7 bases and at J to 1 base, leaving 5 bases not matched to a gene. The CDR3 is made up of 14 amino acids. The CDR3 region has the DNA TGTGCCAGCACCTCGGACAGGGCGAACACTGAAGCTTTCTTT. Amino acids: CASTSDRANTEAFF.

This chain connects TRBV5-1 to TRBJ2-5; 12 nucleotides match TRBD2. This CDR3 is built from 16 residues. V dropped 1 base and J dropped 0; count of bases not matched to a gene: 1. Germline loops: CDR1 SGHRS, CDR2 YFSETQ. CDR3 nucleotide sequence: TGCGCCAGCAGCTTGACTAGCGGGGGGTACCAAGAGACCCAGTACTTC. This sequence encodes CASSLTSGGYQETQYF.

This chain joins TRBV7-2 and TRBJ2-1; 11 bases map to TRBD2. After removal of 1 base from V and 8 bases from J, the junction contained 4 bases not matched to a gene. Germline V gene sequence: CDR1 SGHTA, CDR2 FQGNSA. This CDR3 is built from 15 residues. The CDR3 loop is CASSLVAGGLYEQFF. CDR3 bases: TGTGCCAGCAGCTTAGTAGCGGGGGGGCTCTATGAGCAGTTCTTC.

This clone is a singleton in its sample. This chain connects TRBV28 to TRBJ2-5; weak D call: TRBD1 (6 bases). Germline CDR1 is MDHEN and CDR2 is SYDVKM. This CDR3 contains 21 residues. The V end was cut by 3 bases, the J end by 4 bases, with 33 bases between. The CDR3 region is CASSLGQGHTSDLRFGETQYF. CDR3 sequence (DNA): TGTGCCAGCAGTTTGGGTCAGGGGCACACCTCGGATTTAAGGTTTGGAGAGACCCAGTACTTC. Using reference TRBV28 and TRBJ2-5 for the parts outside the CDR3, the full variable domain is DVKVTQSSRYLVKRTGEKVFLECVQDMDHENMFWYRQDPGLGLRLIYFSYDVKMKEKGDIPEGYSVSREKKERFSLILESASTNQTSMYLCASSLGQGHTSDLRFGETQYFGPGTRLLVL.

The rearrangement links TRBV28 to TRBJ1-4; D call uncertain. Germline CDR1 is MDHEN and CDR2 is SYDVKM. The ends were cut back, 5 bases at V and 2 bases at J, with 6 bases in the middle. The CDR3 extends over 13 amino acids. In DNA form, the CDR3 reads TGTGCCAGCAGTCCCCGGACTAATGAAAAACTGTTTTTT. It translates to CASSPRTNEKLFF.

The chain links TRBV4-3 to TRBJ2-3; D might be TRBD2 (6 bases). V dropped 0 bases and J dropped 1 base, with 11 bases sitting between them. This CDR3 region has 16 residues. Germline V gene lookup returns CDR1 LGHNA and CDR2 YSLEER. The CDR3 coding sequence is TGCGCCAGCAGCCAAGAGGGGGGAAAGGGCACAGATACGCAGTATTTT. Translated, it gives CASSQEGGKGTDTQYF.

The chain employs TRBV29-1 and TRBJ1-1; weak D call: TRBD1 (6 bases). Trimming removed 6 bases at V and 6 bases at J, with 11 bases between. The CDR3 contains 11 residues. Germline V gene data show CDR1 as SQVTM and CDR2 as ANQGSEA. The CDR3 DNA is TGCAGCGTCCTCCCAGGGGCTGAAGCTTTCTTT. Residues: CSVLPGAEAFF.

This chain links TRBV12-2 with TRBJ2-1; TRBD2 is the table's D call and was not checked against the DNA. TRBV12-2 is deemed a pseudogene. This CDR3 comprises 18 residues. This chain's CDR3 is CASRLPPRGQIWNNEQFF. DNA of the CDR3: TGTGCAAGTCGCTTACCCCCACGGGGTCAAATCTGGAACAATGAGCAGTTCTTC.

This chain connects TRBV6-6 to TRBJ2-3; 9 bases align to TRBD1. The CDR3 has 15 amino acids. Germline V gives CDR1 MNHNY, CDR2 SVGAGI (reference sequence). V was clipped by 5 bases and J by 3 bases; unmatched bases: 6. The CDR3 here is CASSPGTGYTDTQYF. The CDR3 region has the DNA TGTGCCAGCAGTCCCGGGACAGGGTATACAGATACGCAGTATTTT.

The V and J genes are TRBV25-1 and TRBJ2-2; 8 nucleotides align to TRBD2. Trimming removed 2 bases from V and 0 bases from J; junction bases left unmatched: 5. CDR3 size: 17 residues. Germline V gene lookup returns CDR1 MGHDK and CDR2 SYGVNS. CDR3 DNA sequence: TGTGCCAGCAGTGAAGGTCAGACTAGCGCGAACACCGGGGAGCTGTTTTTT. This gives the protein CASSEGQTSANTGELFF.

V and J are TRBV19 and TRBJ2-7; D unresolved. In germline, CDR1 is LNHDA, CDR2 SQIVND (reference sequence). The CDR3 sequence is 11 residues long. Trimming removed 5 bases at V and 4 bases at J, with 6 bases between. Here the CDR3 reads CASSQLYEQYF. Here the CDR3 DNA reads TGTGCCAGTAGTCAACTTTACGAGCAGTACTTC. Full variable domain (remainder filled in from reference TRBV19 and TRBJ2-7): DGGITQSPKYLFRKEGQNVTLSCEQNLNHDAMYWYRQDPGQGLRLIYYSQIVNDFQKGDIAEGYSVSREKKESFPLTVTSAQKNPTAFYLCASSQLYEQYFGPGTRLTVT.

The chain uses TRBV5-1 and TRBJ2-3; D uncertain. The CDR3 has 14 residues. Trimming cost V 1 base and J 1 base, with 7 bases left between them. Germline loops: CDR1 SGHRS, CDR2 YFSETQ. Here the CDR3 DNA reads TGCGCCAGCAGCTTGTGGAGCGGCACAGATACGCAGTATTTT. This translates into CASSLWSGTDTQYF. The variable domain in full, completed from reference TRBV5-1 and TRBJ2-3, reads KAGVTQTPRYLIKTRGQQVTLSCSPISGHRSVSWYQQTPGQGLQFLFEYFSETQRNKGNFPGRFSGRQFSNSRSEMNVSTLELGDSALYLCASSLWSGTDTQYFGPGTRLTVL.

The chain joins TRBV7-2 to TRBJ2-4; weak D call: TRBD2 (5 bases). The V and J ends lost 1 base and 4 bases respectively, with 11 bases between them. Per the germline V gene, CDR1 is SGHTA and CDR2 is FQGNSA. CDR3 length equals 15 residues. The DNA of the CDR3 is TGTGCCAGCAGCTTAGGGCCTAGCCCTAAAAACATTCAGTACTTC. It codes for CASSLGPSPKNIQYF.

The chain is built from TRBV10-2 and TRBJ2-7; TRBD1 aligns across 11 bases. The CDR3 is 14 residues long. Germline V gene lookup returns CDR1 WSHSY and CDR2 SAAADI. With V trimmed by 6 bases and J by 4 bases, 5 bases remained unmatched. The CDR3 sequence: CASRLGQGAYEQYF. The CDR3 nucleotides are TGCGCCAGCAGACTTGGACAGGGGGCTTACGAGCAGTACTTC.

This sequence joins TRBV18 and TRBJ1-5; D possibly corresponds to TRBD1 (6 bases). The V end was cut by 6 bases, the J end by 4 bases, with 13 bases between. CDR1 and CDR2 (germline): KGHSH, LQKENI. The CDR3 sequence is 14 residues long. The CDR3 loop reads CASSQNQGNQPQHF. In DNA, the CDR3 is TGTGCCAGCTCCCAGAACCAGGGGAATCAGCCCCAGCATTTT.

The V and J genes are TRBV18 and TRBJ1-2; TRBD1 aligns across 9 bases. The CDR3 spans 16 residues. Unmatched junction bases numbered 13, after V lost 5 bases and J lost 6 bases. Germline loops: CDR1 KGHSH, CDR2 LQKENI. The CDR3 sequence: CASSYRMGQGWDGYTF. The CDR3 DNA reads TGTGCCAGCTCATACAGGATGGGACAGGGCTGGGATGGCTACACCTTC.

The genes are TRBV11-2 and TRBJ2-1; 11 bases match TRBD2. This CDR3 is built from 15 residues. Germline V gene sequence: CDR1 SGHAT, CDR2 FQNNGV. The junction had 7 bases not matched to a gene; V was cut back by 4 bases and J by 8 bases. The CDR3 DNA is TGTGCCAGCAGCTCCTTAGCGGGGGGGCCGGATGAGCAGTTCTTC. This codes for CASSSLAGGPDEQFF.

The rearrangement uses TRBV9 and TRBJ2-5; the match to TRBD2 covers 7 bases. CDR3 length equals 15 residues. Germline loops: CDR1 SGDLS, CDR2 YYNGEE. The V and J ends lost 3 bases and 2 bases, in that order; junction bases with no gene match: 7. CDR3 loop: CASSAGTIPQETQYF. The CDR3 region has the DNA TGTGCCAGCAGCGCCGGGACTATCCCGCAAGAGACCCAGTACTTC.

The chain joins TRBV19 to TRBJ2-7; D might be TRBD2 (7 bases). V lost 10 bases and J 1 base, leaving 17 bases between the germline ends. The germline CDR1 and CDR2 sequences are LNHDA and SQIVND (reference sequence). The CDR3 runs to 14 residues. DNA of the CDR3: TGTGCCACCGCCGAGGGAGGGGGATCCTACGAGCAGTACTTC. It is translated as CATAEGGGSYEQYF.

This clone has just one count. The chain carries TRBV18 and TRBJ2-7, with D perhaps matching TRBD2 (5 bases). CDR3 length: 14 residues. Per germline, CDR1 KGHSH and CDR2 LQKENI. Trimming removed 3 bases at V and 3 bases at J, with 12 bases between. The CDR3 reads CASSPTTVGYEQYF. In DNA, the CDR3 is TGTGCCAGCTCACCGACTACAGTGGGCTACGAGCAGTACTTC.

The chain couples TRBV10-3 to TRBJ2-7; 10 bases fit TRBD1. After removal of 4 bases from V and 0 bases from J, the junction contained 9 bases not matched to a gene. This CDR3 region has 17 residues. Per germline, CDR1 ENHRY and CDR2 SYGVKD. The CDR3 here is CAISAGTGVVSSYEQYF. CDR3 coding DNA: TGTGCCATCAGTGCCGGGACAGGGGTCGTCAGCTCCTACGAGCAGTACTTC.

The count of this clone is one. V and J are TRBV5-4 and TRBJ1-2; TRBD1 is a possible D gene (6 bases). Trimming cost V 2 bases and J 8 bases, with 10 bases left between them. Germline V gene lookup returns CDR1 SGHNT and CDR2 YYREEE (reference sequence). This CDR3 has 12 residues. The CDR3: CASSFLQGGYTF. CDR3 coding DNA: TGTGCCAGCAGCTTTCTACAGGGAGGCTACACCTTC.